Presented here are 22 T cell receptor beta chains from one specimen sequenced in a study of neurological immune-mediated disorders (dated by TCRdb to the late 2010s). The method behind the library was 5' RACE. The instrument given in TCRdb is Illumina HiSeq 2500. TCRdb's own reprocessing of the public reads used fastp at Q25 and MiXCR and kept productive beta chains. Every distinct CDR3 protein forms one entry, paired with its most common genes and DNA. Within this sample are around 66,000 distinct CDR3 sequences, with 4.8% of them counted one time only. The ten largest clones capture 2.2% of the sample. The specimen was PBMCs. These receptor sequences come from a woman aged 70 to 79 with multiple sclerosis.

The J gene is TRBJ1-1, the V gene TRBV5-5; tentatively, D is TRBD1 (6 bases). Deletions cut 2 bases from V and 0 bases from J, with 11 bases between. From germline, CDR1 is SGHKS and CDR2 YYEKEE (reference sequence). This CDR3 region has 15 residues. CDR3 nucleotides: TGTGCCAGCAGCTTAGGGACACGGATGAACACTGAAGCTTTCTTT. Encoded protein: CASSLGTRMNTEAFF.

V is TRBV20-1 and J is TRBJ2-1; TRBD2 aligns across 8 bases. CDR1 is DFQATT, CDR2 SNEGSKA, per germline (reference sequence). Trimming took 5 bases from V and 6 from J; bases not matched to a gene: 6. The CDR3 is made up of 13 amino acids. The CDR3 loop is CSAPDGTSNEQFF. The CDR3 coding sequence is TGCAGTGCTCCTGATGGGACTAGCAATGAGCAGTTCTTC.

The DNA for the CDR3 is TGTGCCAGCAGTACTCGCCCGGGGCAGCCCCAGCATTTT. The encoded protein is CASSTRPGQPQHF. The chain employs TRBV6-5 and TRBJ1-5; D is unclear. Trimming cost V 5 bases and J 7 bases, with 12 bases left between them. This CDR3 is 13 amino acids long. Germline values: CDR1 MNHEY, CDR2 SVGAGI.

This clonotype has ten or more counts. The gene calls are TRBV6-5 and TRBJ1-4, with TRBD1 matching 9 bases. The ends lost 2 bases at V and 5 bases at J; junction bases unmatched: 9. CDR1 and CDR2 from the germline V gene are MNHEY and SVGAGI. The CDR3 totals 17 residues. The CDR3 loop reads CASSYEYRDRDNEKLFF. The CDR3 region has the DNA TGTGCCAGCAGTTACGAGTACCGGGACAGGGACAATGAAAAACTGTTTTTT.

This clonotype was seen ten or more times. The chain couples TRBV7-2 to TRBJ2-5; 12 bases align to TRBD1. Germline values: CDR1 SGHTA, CDR2 FQGNSA. With V trimmed by 1 base and J by 4 bases, 4 bases remained unmatched. The CDR3 consists of 16 residues. This CDR3 reads CASSLEGTGGAETQYF. CDR3 bases: TGTGCCAGCAGCTTAGAGGGGACAGGGGGCGCAGAGACCCAGTACTTC.

In this sample, this clonotype turned up many times. The chain joins TRBV15 to TRBJ2-1; TRBD2 matches at 8 bases. This CDR3 contains 16 residues. With V trimmed by 5 bases and J by 5 bases, 11 bases remained unmatched. The germline V gene encodes CDR1 LNHNV and CDR2 YYDKDF (reference sequence). The CDR3 region has the DNA TGTGCCACCAGCCCGTCGGGCGGGAGGAAGAACAATGAGCAGTTCTTC. Its translation: CATSPSGGRKNNEQFF.

There are many counts of this clonotype. The chain recombines TRBV7-2 with TRBJ2-3; D may be TRBD1 or TRBD2 (7 bases each). CDR3 size: 16 residues. Germline V lookup: CDR1 SGHTA, CDR2 FQGNSA. V was clipped by 5 bases and J by 5 bases, with 20 bases between them. The CDR3, as DNA: TGTGCCAGCAGCCGCCGTGGGGAGGGGGCGGGAGATACGCAGTATTTT. This encodes CASSRRGEGAGDTQYF.

This clonotype has at least ten counts. The chain combines TRBV18 with TRBJ2-1; D is uncertain. Germline V gene sequence: CDR1 KGHSH, CDR2 LQKENI. Deletions cut 0 bases from V and 9 bases from J, with 9 bases between. This CDR3 region has 13 residues. The CDR3 DNA sequence: TGTGCCAGCTCACCACCCTCCAACAGTGAGCAGTTCTTC. Its protein is CASSPPSNSEQFF.

This clonotype was counted ten times or more. The chain combines TRBV5-1 with TRBJ2-1, with 11 nucleotides matching TRBD2. The germline gives CDR1 SGHRS, CDR2 YFSETQ. The CDR3 is made up of 15 amino acids. Trimming cost V 1 base and J 5 bases; bases outside gene matches: 2. CDR3 loop: CASSLRSGRDNEQFF. The CDR3 DNA reads as TGCGCCAGCAGCTTGCGTAGCGGGAGGGACAATGAGCAGTTCTTC.

Ten or more counts support this clonotype. The chain links TRBV7-2 to TRBJ2-1, with 14 bases aligning to TRBD2. Germline CDR1 reads SGHTA; CDR2 reads FQGNSA. V lost 5 bases and J lost 3; bases outside the gene matches: 9. The CDR3 runs 18 residues. The CDR3 reads CASSHHTGLAGVYNEQFF. The CDR3 DNA is TGTGCCAGCAGCCACCACACGGGACTAGCGGGAGTCTACAATGAGCAGTTCTTC.

The chain links TRBV7-3 to TRBJ2-1; 12 bases fit TRBD2. This CDR3 has 15 amino acids. V lost 5 bases and J lost 6; bases outside the gene matches: 5. Germline CDR1 and CDR2: SGHTA and FQGTGA. The CDR3 here is CASSPSGRAFNEQFF. In DNA, the CDR3 is TGTGCCAGCAGCCCTAGCGGGAGGGCTTTCAATGAGCAGTTCTTC.

In this sample, this clonotype turned up a few times. The V call is TRBV27, the J call TRBJ2-7; no definite D call. The length of the CDR3 is 13 residues. Trimming removed 6 bases from V and 2 bases from J, with 11 bases in between. CDR1 and CDR2 from the germline V gene are MNHEY and SMNVEV (reference sequence). The CDR3 region is CASRSGGAYEQYF. The CDR3 region has the DNA TGTGCCAGCAGGTCGGGTGGGGCCTACGAGCAGTACTTC.

This clonotype was detected ten times or more. The chain employs TRBV7-9 and TRBJ1-2; the D gene is possibly TRBD1 (5 bases). Deletions cut 5 bases from V and 3 bases from J, with 16 bases between. The CDR3 runs 15 residues. Per germline, CDR1 SEHNR and CDR2 FQNEAQ (reference sequence). The chain's CDR3 is CASSPPGTPHYGYTF. DNA of the CDR3: TGTGCCAGCAGCCCGCCCGGGACCCCACACTATGGCTACACCTTC.

This clonotype was recorded many times. The chain combines TRBV3-1 with TRBJ2-2; 7 positions agree with TRBD2. J lost 7 bases, V lost 1 base, and 6 bases had no gene match. Germline V gene sequence: CDR1 LGHDT, CDR2 YNNKEL (reference sequence). The CDR3 length is 15 residues. CDR3 sequence reads: CASSQGTRRSGELFF. The DNA for the CDR3 is TGTGCCAGCAGCCAAGGGACTAGGAGGAGCGGGGAGCTGTTTTTT.

The V and J genes are TRBV9 and TRBJ2-5, with TRBD2 matching 10 bases. This CDR3 contains 15 residues. V lost 0 bases, J lost 3 bases, and 2 bases stayed unmatched. Germline V gives CDR1 SGDLS, CDR2 YYNGEE. DNA for the CDR3: TGTGCCAGCAGCGTAGGAGCGGGAGGGGAAGAGACCCAGTACTTC. The encoded protein is CASSVGAGGEETQYF. Combining the CDR3 with reference TRBV9 and TRBJ2-5 gives the whole variable domain DSGVTQTPKHLITATGQRVTLRCSPRSGDLSVYWYQQSLDQGLQFLIQYYNGEERAKGNILERFSAQQFPDLHSELNLSSLELGDSALYFCASSVGAGGEETQYFGPGTRLLVL.

This clonotype showed up many times. The genes are TRBV5-8 and TRBJ1-6; TRBD1 agrees at 9 bases. Looked up from germline, CDR1 is SGHTS and CDR2 is YDEGEE. V gave up 1 base and J gave up 6 bases; unmatched junction bases: 2. The CDR3 spans 15 residues. The CDR3 DNA sequence: TGTGCCAGCAGCTTGAGGGGACAGGGTAATTCACCCCTCCACTTT. It is translated as CASSLRGQGNSPLHF.

This clonotype was seen repeatedly, ten times or more. The chain uses TRBV29-1 and TRBJ1-1; D is undetermined. The CDR3 length is 14 residues. The V end lost 3 bases, the J end lost 8 bases, and 19 bases lay between the germline ends. Germline lookup yields CDR1 SQVTM and CDR2 ANQGSEA. For the CDR3, the DNA is TGCAGCGTTGAGTGGTCCGGGCCCCCCGGAGAAGCTTTCTTT. Translating it yields CSVEWSGPPGEAFF.

This clonotype has only a few counts. The junction does not match germline at one end; this may be a read error. The DNA for the CDR3 is TGCGCCAGCAGCTCGGGAGGGGAGTTGAAAACTGAAGCTTTCTTT. Protein sequence: CASSSGGELKTEAFF. This chain links TRBV5-1 with TRBJ1-1; D might be TRBD1 (5 bases). The CDR3 covers 15 residues. Germline CDR1 is SGHRS and CDR2 is YFSETQ.

There are many counts of this clonotype. The chain is built from TRBV20-1 and TRBJ2-2, with a possible D match to TRBD2 (6 bases). Germline V gene sequence: CDR1 DFQATT, CDR2 SNEGSKA (reference sequence). Deletions cut 5 bases from V and 5 bases from J, with 12 bases between. The CDR3 spans 13 residues. CDR3 region: CSARPGATGELFF. As DNA, the CDR3 is TGCAGTGCTCGTCCGGGAGCTACCGGGGAGCTGTTTTTT.

This clonotype was detected many times. The chain combines TRBV18 with TRBJ1-1; unclear D gene. Trimming removed 8 bases from V and 0 bases from J, with 10 bases in between. This CDR3 is built from 13 residues. The germline CDR1 and CDR2 sequences are KGHSH and LQKENI. This CDR3 is CASALGMNTEAFF. In DNA form, the CDR3 reads TGTGCCAGCGCCCTAGGGATGAACACTGAAGCTTTCTTT.

This clonotype was picked up many times. The rearrangement uses TRBV7-2 and TRBJ2-1; D is possibly TRBD1 (5 bases). This CDR3 spans 14 amino acids. Germline CDR1 is SGHTA and CDR2 is FQGNSA. V lost 2 bases and J 5 bases, leaving 10 bases between the germline ends. The CDR3 loop is CASSLTYRNNEQFF. The CDR3 DNA is TGTGCCAGCAGCTTAACGTACAGGAACAATGAGCAGTTCTTC.

This clonotype was detected many times. The V and J genes are TRBV6-1 and TRBJ1-5; D gene unclear. CDR3 size: 15 residues. Trimming removed 4 bases at V and 0 bases at J, with 10 bases between. CDR1 is MNHNS, CDR2 SASEGT, per germline. CDR3 bases: TGTGCCAGCAGTGTCATGAGTGTTAGCAATCAGCCCCAGCATTTT. It yields the protein CASSVMSVSNQPQHF.